This is a list of T cell receptor beta chains from one sample in a study of blood T cells in healthy people across ages. TCRdb analysed the 5' RACE reads with MiXCR anew, one entry per CDR3 protein. The sample holds 1.5 million to 2 million distinct CDR3 sequences, about 50% seen once. The material sequenced was blood. The source of these receptors is a woman aged 40 to 55 in good health. Each CDR3 is given with its conserved first and last residue. The D gene is left open where the match is weak. The size of a clone is reported for some rows only, either as once, few or many, or as a class for expanded clones.

v_gene: TRBV20-1; abundance: once; d_gene: TRBD2; len: 13; j_gene: TRBJ2-3; CDR3aa: CSAIAGITDTQYF; CDR3nt: TGCAGTGCTATAGCGGGAATCACAGATACGCAGTATTTT
v_gene: TRBV15; abundance: -; d_gene: -; len: 11; j_gene: TRBJ2-1; CDR3aa: CATLQGTEQFF; CDR3nt: TGTGCCACCCTACAGGGAACTGAGCAGTTCTTC
v_gene: TRBV20-1; abundance: -; d_gene: -; len: 13; j_gene: TRBJ1-2; CDR3aa: CSAREAGYYGYTF; CDR3nt: TGCAGTGCTAGAGAAGCAGGCTACTATGGCTACACCTTC
v_gene: TRBV4-1; abundance: -; d_gene: -; len: 15; j_gene: TRBJ2-3; CDR3aa: CASSQSEQTTDTQYF; CDR3nt: TGCGCCAGCAGCCAATCCGAACAGACCACAGATACGCAGTATTTT
v_gene: TRBV10-3; abundance: -; d_gene: TRBD1; len: 16; j_gene: TRBJ2-3; CDR3aa: CAISESIQGRTDTQYF; CDR3nt: TGTGCCATCAGTGAGTCGATACAGGGGCGCACAGATACGCAGTATTTT
v_gene: TRBV4-1; abundance: -; d_gene: TRBD2; len: 21; j_gene: TRBJ2-5; CDR3aa: CASSQDRGKLAGSPIGHEQYF; CDR3nt: TGCGCCAGCAGCCAAGATCGGGGGAAGCTAGCGGGGAGCCCAATTGGGCATGAGCAGTACTTC
v_gene: TRBV10-3; abundance: -; d_gene: -; len: 13; j_gene: TRBJ2-1; CDR3aa: CAISFAVYNEQFF; CDR3nt: TGTGCCATCAGCTTCGCAGTGTACAATGAGCAGTTCTTC
v_gene: TRBV4-3; abundance: -; d_gene: -; len: 16; j_gene: TRBJ2-7; CDR3aa: CASSQDQASYSYEQYF; CDR3nt: TGCGCCAGCAGCCAAGATCAGGCATCTTACTCCTACGAGCAGTACTTC
v_gene: TRBV7-2; abundance: few; d_gene: -; len: 15; j_gene: TRBJ1-2; CDR3aa: CASSNPGAGVRGYTF; CDR3nt: TGTGCCAGCAGCAACCCTGGGGCAGGGGTTCGGGGCTACACCTTC
v_gene: TRBV20-1; abundance: -; d_gene: -; len: 14; j_gene: TRBJ2-7; CDR3aa: CSASSVGQPYEQYF; CDR3nt: TGCAGTGCAAGTTCGGTAGGACAGCCCTACGAGCAGTACTTC
v_gene: TRBV9; abundance: few; d_gene: TRBD1; len: 16; j_gene: TRBJ2-5; CDR3aa: CASSGNLKDRGETQYF; CDR3nt: TGTGCCAGCAGCGGCAACTTGAAAGACAGGGGAGAGACCCAGTACTTC
v_gene: TRBV2; abundance: -; d_gene: -; len: 13; j_gene: TRBJ2-2; CDR3aa: CASSKQGPGELFF; CDR3nt: TGTGCCAGCTCAAAACAGGGCCCCGGGGAGCTGTTTTTT
v_gene: TRBV3-1; abundance: few; d_gene: -; len: 14; j_gene: TRBJ1-5; CDR3aa: CASSQAASNQPQHF; CDR3nt: TGTGCCAGCAGCCAAGCGGCAAGCAATCAGCCCCAGCATTTT
v_gene: TRBV29-1; abundance: -; d_gene: TRBD1; len: 11; j_gene: TRBJ1-2; CDR3aa: CSVALTGDYTF; CDR3nt: TGCAGCGTTGCTCTGACAGGGGACTACACCTTC
v_gene: TRBV10-3; abundance: few; d_gene: -; len: 13; j_gene: TRBJ1-4; CDR3aa: CANQRGPNEKLFF; CDR3nt: TGTGCCAACCAACGGGGCCCTAATGAAAAACTGTTTTTT
v_gene: TRBV7-2; abundance: -; d_gene: TRBD1; len: 18; j_gene: TRBJ1-2; CDR3aa: CASSLGRTGTGGAYGYTF; CDR3nt: TGTGCCAGCAGCTTAGGACGTACCGGGACAGGGGGCGCCTATGGCTACACCTTC
v_gene: TRBV12-3/TRBV12-4; abundance: -; d_gene: TRBD1; len: 15; j_gene: TRBJ2-1; CDR3aa: CASWPGQGYNEGQFF; CDR3nt: TGTGCCTCCTGGCCGGGACAGGGATACAATGAAGGGCAGTTCTTC
v_gene: TRBV5-1; abundance: -; d_gene: -; len: 14; j_gene: TRBJ1-1; CDR3aa: CASSLGHQNTEAFF; CDR3nt: TGCGCCAGCAGCTTGGGACACCAGAACACTGAAGCTTTCTTT
v_gene: TRBV9; abundance: -; d_gene: TRBD1; len: 15; j_gene: TRBJ2-5; CDR3aa: CASSVIQGVGSEQYF; CDR3nt: TGTGCCAGCAGCGTAATCCAGGGGGTAGGTAGTGAGCAGTACTTC
v_gene: TRBV10-3; abundance: -; d_gene: -; len: 19; j_gene: TRBJ2-1; CDR3aa: CAISQRNIGGGLSYNEQFF; CDR3nt: TGTGCCATCAGTCAACGAAACATAGGAGGGGGCTTGTCCTACAATGAGCAGTTCTTC
v_gene: TRBV12-3/TRBV12-4; abundance: few; d_gene: TRBD1; len: 14; j_gene: TRBJ2-5; CDR3aa: CASKPPDRHETQYF; CDR3nt: TGTGCCAGCAAACCACCGGACAGGCACGAGACCCAGTACTTC
v_gene: TRBV20-1; abundance: few; d_gene: -; len: 12; j_gene: TRBJ2-1; CDR3aa: CSASSYYNEQFF; CDR3nt: TGCAGTGCTAGTTCCTACTACAATGAGCAGTTCTTC
v_gene: TRBV12-3/TRBV12-4; abundance: -; d_gene: -; len: 15; j_gene: TRBJ1-2; CDR3aa: CASTSPQWYNYGYTF; CDR3nt: TGTGCCAGCACGTCCCCGCAGTGGTACAACTATGGCTACACCTTC
v_gene: TRBV4-2; abundance: few; d_gene: -; len: 14; j_gene: TRBJ2-3; CDR3aa: CASSYRVDTDTQYF; CDR3nt: TGTGCCAGCAGTTACCGGGTGGACACAGATACGCAGTATTTT
v_gene: TRBV4-1; abundance: -; d_gene: TRBD1; len: 13; j_gene: TRBJ2-1; CDR3aa: CASSQEWTGKEFF; CDR3nt: TGCGCCAGCAGCCAAGAATGGACAGGCAAGGAGTTCTTC
v_gene: TRBV10-3; abundance: -; d_gene: -; len: 15; j_gene: TRBJ1-1; CDR3aa: CAISESKVGGTEAFF; CDR3nt: TGTGCCATCAGTGAGTCGAAGGTGGGTGGCACTGAAGCTTTCTTT
v_gene: TRBV21-1; abundance: -; d_gene: -; len: 8; j_gene: TRBJ2-7; CDR3aa: CPEVEQYF; CDR3nt: TGTCCGGAGGTCGAGCAGTACTTC
v_gene: TRBV12-3/TRBV12-4; abundance: once; d_gene: -; len: 14; j_gene: TRBJ1-2; CDR3aa: CASSLGGRVYRYTF; CDR3nt: TGTGCCAGCAGTTTAGGGGGCAGGGTCTATCGCTACACCTTC
v_gene: TRBV4-1; abundance: few; d_gene: -; len: 18; j_gene: TRBJ2-7; CDR3aa: CASSQDPRSGAVNDEQYF; CDR3nt: TGCGCCAGCAGCCAAGATCCGCGATCCGGGGCCGTTAACGACGAGCAGTACTTC
v_gene: TRBV7-2; abundance: few; d_gene: -; len: 17; j_gene: TRBJ2-1; CDR3aa: CASSRRDRRSSYNEQFF; CDR3nt: TGTGCCAGCAGCCGCCGGGACCGGAGGTCATCCTACAATGAGCAGTTCTTC
v_gene: TRBV7-2; abundance: -; d_gene: TRBD2; len: 16; j_gene: TRBJ2-5; CDR3aa: CASNQAGGPYQETQYF; CDR3nt: TGTGCCAGCAACCAAGCGGGGGGGCCGTACCAAGAGACCCAGTACTTC
v_gene: TRBV12-3/TRBV12-4; abundance: -; d_gene: -; len: 14; j_gene: TRBJ2-1; CDR3aa: CASSSGVNYNEQFF; CDR3nt: TGTGCCAGCAGTAGTGGGGTGAACTACAATGAGCAGTTCTTC
v_gene: TRBV20-1; abundance: few; d_gene: TRBD2; len: 18; j_gene: TRBJ2-5; CDR3aa: CSATTALEPAGEQETQYF; CDR3nt: TGCAGTGCTACCACCGCCCTTGAACCAGCGGGGGAACAAGAGACCCAGTACTTC
v_gene: TRBV20-1; abundance: -; d_gene: TRBD1; len: 15; j_gene: TRBJ2-1; CDR3aa: CSVSGYRGYYNEQFF; CDR3nt: TGCAGTGTTAGTGGGTACAGGGGATACTACAATGAGCAGTTCTTC
v_gene: TRBV6-5; abundance: -; d_gene: -; len: 15; j_gene: TRBJ1-6; CDR3aa: CASSWEAGNNSPLHF; CDR3nt: TGTGCCAGCAGTTGGGAGGCAGGGAATAATTCACCCCTCCACTTT
v_gene: TRBV29-1; abundance: few; d_gene: -; len: 12; j_gene: TRBJ2-7; CDR3aa: CSVVQGAYEQYF; CDR3nt: TGCAGCGTTGTGCAAGGGGCCTACGAGCAGTACTTC
v_gene: TRBV5-1; abundance: -; d_gene: -; len: 15; j_gene: TRBJ2-7; CDR3aa: CASSFVDSRSYEQYF; CDR3nt: TGCGCCAGCAGCTTCGTTGACTCTCGCTCCTACGAGCAGTACTTC
v_gene: TRBV4-1; abundance: -; d_gene: -; len: 17; j_gene: TRBJ2-6; CDR3aa: CASSQARLSSGANVLSF; CDR3nt: TGCGCCAGCAGCCAAGCACGGCTAAGCTCTGGGGCCAACGTCCTGTCTTTC
v_gene: TRBV20-1; abundance: -; d_gene: -; len: 15; j_gene: TRBJ2-7; CDR3aa: CSARDFAAGGTEQYF; CDR3nt: TGCAGTGCTAGAGATTTCGCTGCAGGCGGGACCGAGCAGTACTTC
v_gene: TRBV20-1; abundance: few; d_gene: TRBD1; len: 15; j_gene: TRBJ1-5; CDR3aa: CSARSGTGGQQPQHF; CDR3nt: TGCAGTGCTAGATCGGGGACAGGGGGTCAACAGCCCCAGCATTTT